Below are 15 T cell receptor beta chains sequenced from a single sample in a study of siplizumab effects on memory and regulatory T cells. Assay used: immunoSEQ multiplex PCR; TCRdb lists only in-frame clones, some missing. The sample has roughly 56,000 clones, around 97% seen once. Specimen: naive CD8+ T cells sorted from blood. The receptor source for this set is a human donor in good health.

This chain uses TRBV28 with TRBJ2-1, with D tentatively TRBD2 (5 bases). Deletions cut 5 bases from V and 2 bases from J, with 22 bases between. The CDR3 extends over 18 amino acids. CDR1 and CDR2 (germline): MDHEN, SYDVKM. The CDR3 coding sequence is TGTGCCAGCAGTCCCATCTCTTTTCTCAGCGGTACCTACAATGAGCAGTTCTTC. Its translation is CASSPISFLSGTYNEQFF.

The chain carries TRBV4-2 and TRBJ2-7; D is perhaps TRBD2 (5 bases). With 4 bases removed from V and 1 base from J, the gap between germline ends came to 8 bases. The CDR3 is 13 amino acids. The V gene's germline CDR1 is LGHNA and CDR2 YNFKEQ. DNA for the CDR3: TGTGCCAGCAGCCCAGCGGAGTCCTACGAGCAGTACTTC. Translating it yields CASSPAESYEQYF.

The V call is TRBV5-1, the J call TRBJ1-4; D is ambiguous. Germline CDR1 and CDR2: SGHRS and YFSETQ. Trimming removed 0 bases at V and 4 bases at J, with 7 bases between. The CDR3 runs to 14 residues. As DNA, the CDR3 is TGCGCCAGCAGCTTGGGGCGGATTAATGAAAAACTGTTTTTT. As protein: CASSLGRINEKLFF.

The rearrangement uses TRBV4-1 and TRBJ2-2; D not resolved. The CDR3 consists of 16 residues. Germline V gene lookup returns CDR1 MGHRA and CDR2 YSYEKL. V was cut by 1 base and J by 4 bases, with 13 bases left in between. CDR3 in amino acids: CASSQAFSGITGELFF. The CDR3 DNA is TGCGCCAGCAGCCAAGCATTCTCCGGAATCACCGGGGAGCTGTTTTTT.

This clone was counted once. This chain links TRBV6-4 with TRBJ2-1; 7 bases are shared with TRBD2. This CDR3 has 16 amino acids. The germline V gene has CDR1 MRHNA and CDR2 SNTAGT. Trimming cost V 0 bases and J 7 bases; bases outside gene matches: 9. CDR3 amino acids: CASSDSGGSRSNEQFF. Written as DNA, the CDR3 is TGTGCCAGCAGTGACTCCGGCGGGAGCAGGTCTAATGAGCAGTTCTTC.

The rearrangement uses TRBV15 and TRBJ2-5, with 13 bases aligning to TRBD2. Germline values: CDR1 LNHNV, CDR2 YYDKDF (reference sequence). V shed 3 bases, J shed 2 bases, and the junction held 12 bases outside the gene matches. The CDR3 contains 19 residues. The CDR3: CATSRIPGTSGTPQETQYF. CDR3 sequence (DNA): TGTGCCACCAGCAGGATCCCGGGGACTAGCGGGACGCCTCAAGAGACCCAGTACTTC.

The rearrangement links TRBV28 to TRBJ1-3; weak D call: TRBD1 (5 bases). V was trimmed by 7 bases and J by 9 bases, leaving 16 bases between them. This CDR3 spans 13 amino acids. CDR1 MDHEN and CDR2 SYDVKM come from the germline V gene. The CDR3 bases are TGTGCCAGCACTCGCACCTCGGGGACCACCATATATTTT. It is translated as CASTRTSGTTIYF. Together with reference TRBV28 and TRBJ1-3, the CDR3 gives the full variable domain: DVKVTQSSRYLVKRTGEKVFLECVQDMDHENMFWYRQDPGLGLRLIYFSYDVKMKEKGDIPEGYSVSREKKERFSLILESASTNQTSMYLCASTRTSGTTIYFGEGSWLTVV.

The chain has TRBV11-1 and TRBJ1-2; D perhaps matches TRBD1 (6 bases). The V gene's germline CDR1 is SGHAT and CDR2 FQDESV (reference sequence). V was clipped by 5 bases and J by 3 bases, with 13 bases between them. The CDR3 has 14 amino acids. The CDR3 nucleotides read TGTGCCAGCAGCACTTACCAGGGGCACTATGGCTACACCTTC. Encoded protein: CASSTYQGHYGYTF.

The chain uses TRBV5-1 and TRBJ2-1, with D possibly being TRBD2 (6 bases). Germline lookup yields CDR1 SGHRS and CDR2 YFSETQ. The CDR3 contains 18 residues. V was trimmed by 0 bases and J by 4 bases, leaving 20 bases between them. Here the CDR3 reads CASSLEASWGESYNEQFF. The DNA of the CDR3 is TGCGCCAGCAGCTTGGAGGCTTCGTGGGGGGAGTCATACAATGAGCAGTTCTTC.

The rearrangement uses TRBV4-3 and TRBJ2-1; 8 nucleotides align to TRBD2. The V gene's germline CDR1 is LGHNA and CDR2 YSLEER. The CDR3 consists of 16 residues. Trimming took 0 bases from V and 2 from J; bases not matched to a gene: 3. The CDR3 region is CASSQDPGLAYNEQFF. The DNA of the CDR3 is TGCGCCAGCAGCCAAGACCCGGGACTAGCCTACAATGAGCAGTTCTTC.

The chain is built from TRBV13 and TRBJ1-2; the D gene is possibly TRBD1 (5 bases). Germline CDR1 and CDR2: PRHDT and FYEKMQ (reference sequence). There are 16 residues in the CDR3. Trimming shortened V by 5 bases and J by 2 bases, and 18 bases separated the two germline ends. CDR3 residues: CASSIAGDLQNYGYTF. The CDR3 DNA reads as TGTGCCAGCAGCATTGCCGGGGACCTCCAGAACTATGGCTACACCTTC.

The chain links TRBV15 to TRBJ1-5, with a possible D match to TRBD1 (5 bases). V lost 1 base, J lost 4 bases, and 8 bases lay in between. The germline gives CDR1 LNHNV, CDR2 YYDKDF (reference sequence). This CDR3 region has 14 residues. As DNA, the CDR3 is TGTGCCACCAGCAGAGTCCCAGGGAATCAGCCCCAGCATTTT. Amino acids: CATSRVPGNQPQHF.

V is TRBV6-6 and J is TRBJ2-1; D is uncertain. The V gene's germline CDR1 is MNHNY and CDR2 SVGAGI (reference sequence). Trimming took 3 bases from V and 10 from J, leaving 10 bases between them. The CDR3 covers 12 residues. The CDR3 region has the DNA TGTGCCAGCAGTTATTTTAGCCGCGAGCAGTTCTTC. Its translation is CASSYFSREQFF.

The J gene is TRBJ2-7, the V gene TRBV7-8; D is perhaps TRBD1 (7 bases). This CDR3 is built from 14 residues. V gave up 4 bases and J gave up 1 base, with 11 bases separating them. Germline V gene sequence: CDR1 SGHVS, CDR2 FQNEAQ. CDR3 DNA sequence: TGTGCCAGCAGCTCCCCAGGGGGGTCCTACGAGCAGTACTTC. This codes for CASSSPGGSYEQYF. Using reference TRBV7-8 and TRBJ2-7 for the parts outside the CDR3, the full variable domain is GAGVSQSPRYKVAKRGQDVALRCDPISGHVSLFWYQQALGQGPEFLTYFQNEAQLDKSGLPSDRFFAERPEGSVSTLKIQRTQQEDSAVYLCASSSPGGSYEQYFGPGTRLTVT.

J is TRBJ2-1 and V is TRBV27, with 8 bases lining up with TRBD1. J lost 2 bases, V lost 6 bases, and 6 bases had no gene match. This CDR3 has 15 amino acids. The germline gives CDR1 MNHEY, CDR2 SMNVEV (reference sequence). The CDR3 DNA sequence: TGTGCCAGCAGCTCCGGGACAGGAACCTACAATGAGCAGTTCTTC. It specifies CASSSGTGTYNEQFF.